This T cell receptor beta chain came from a study of T cell responses to AZD1222 COVID-19 vaccine. Broader study findings: Clonal diversity was possibly underestimated, and the donors were mostly white British, with more females. Repertoires in all cases were sampled only once the peak T cell response had passed. At 160-218 and 743-854, vaccine-associated CD4 TCRs were dominant, and they spanned spike.

Profiled with immunoSEQ multiplex PCR; TCRdb holds only in-frame clones, not every one. The repertoire consists of over 15,000 clones, with roughly 91% occurring once and the leading ten covering approximately 9%. As regards this clone: The antigen remains undetermined.

V gave up 6 bases and J gave up 2 bases; unmatched junction bases: 7. CDR3 length equals 15 residues. CDR1 MDHEN and CDR2 SYDVKM come from the germline V gene. The chain is built from TRBV28 and TRBJ2-5; 9 bases are a match to TRBD1. The receptor comes from an adult who received the AZD1222 COVID-19 vaccine. Here the sequenced sample was peripheral blood, taken 28 days after the second AZD1222 dose. The CDR3 region is CASRPGTGWQETQYF. CDR3 bases: TGTGCCAGCAGACCCGGGACAGGGTGGCAAGAGACCCAGTACTTC.